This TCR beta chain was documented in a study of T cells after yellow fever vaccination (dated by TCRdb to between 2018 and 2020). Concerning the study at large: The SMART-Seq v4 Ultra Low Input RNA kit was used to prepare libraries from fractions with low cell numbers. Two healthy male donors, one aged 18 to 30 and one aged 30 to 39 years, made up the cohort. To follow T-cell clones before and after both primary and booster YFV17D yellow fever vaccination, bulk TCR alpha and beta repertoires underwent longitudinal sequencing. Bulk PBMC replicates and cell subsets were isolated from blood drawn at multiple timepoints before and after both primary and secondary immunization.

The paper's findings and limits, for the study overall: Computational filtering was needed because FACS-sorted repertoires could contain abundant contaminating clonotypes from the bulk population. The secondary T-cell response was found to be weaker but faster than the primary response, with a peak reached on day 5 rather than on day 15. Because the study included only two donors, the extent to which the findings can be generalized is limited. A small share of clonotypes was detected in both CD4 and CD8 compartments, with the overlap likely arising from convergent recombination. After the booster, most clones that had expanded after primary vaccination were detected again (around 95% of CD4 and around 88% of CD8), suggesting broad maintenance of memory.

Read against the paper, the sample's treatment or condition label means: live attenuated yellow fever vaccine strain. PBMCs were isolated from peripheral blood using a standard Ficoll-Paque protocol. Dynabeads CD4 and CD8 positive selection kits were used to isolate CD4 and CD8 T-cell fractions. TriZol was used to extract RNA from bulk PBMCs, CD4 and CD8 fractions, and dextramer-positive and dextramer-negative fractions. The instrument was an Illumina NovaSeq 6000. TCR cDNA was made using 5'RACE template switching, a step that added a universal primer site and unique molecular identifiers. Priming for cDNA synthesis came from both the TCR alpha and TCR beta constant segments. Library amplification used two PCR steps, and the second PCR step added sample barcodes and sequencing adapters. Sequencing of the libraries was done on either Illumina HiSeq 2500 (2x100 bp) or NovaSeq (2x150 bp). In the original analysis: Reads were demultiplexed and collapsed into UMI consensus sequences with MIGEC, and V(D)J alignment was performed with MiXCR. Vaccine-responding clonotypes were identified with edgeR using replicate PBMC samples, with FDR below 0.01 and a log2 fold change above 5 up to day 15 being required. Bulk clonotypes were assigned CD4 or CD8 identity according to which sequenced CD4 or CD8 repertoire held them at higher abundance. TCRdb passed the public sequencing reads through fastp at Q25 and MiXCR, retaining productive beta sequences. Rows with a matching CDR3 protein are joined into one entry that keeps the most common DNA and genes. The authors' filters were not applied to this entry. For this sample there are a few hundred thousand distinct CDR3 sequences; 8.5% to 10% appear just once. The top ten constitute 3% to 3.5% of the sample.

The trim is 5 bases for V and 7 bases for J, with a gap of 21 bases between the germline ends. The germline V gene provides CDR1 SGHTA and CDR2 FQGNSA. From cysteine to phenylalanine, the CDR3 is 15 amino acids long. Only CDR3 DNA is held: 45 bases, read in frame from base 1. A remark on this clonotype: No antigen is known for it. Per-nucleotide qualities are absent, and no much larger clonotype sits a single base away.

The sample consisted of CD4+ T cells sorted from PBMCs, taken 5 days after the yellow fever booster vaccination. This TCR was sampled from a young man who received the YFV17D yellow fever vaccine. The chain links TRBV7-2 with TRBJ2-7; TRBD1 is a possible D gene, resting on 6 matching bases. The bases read TGTGCCAGCAGCGAAGAGGCTGGGATGAGGGGGGAGCAGTACTTC. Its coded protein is CASSEEAGMRGEQYF.